This is a list of T cell receptor beta chains from one sample in a study of blood T cell repertoires in COVID-19. Sequenced by immunoSEQ multiplex PCR; TCRdb stores in-frame clones only, minus some. The table includes about 65,000 clones, 90% to 95% detected once. Sequencing was done on a sample of peripheral blood. These receptors all stem from a man between 65 and 85 years old with active COVID-19. CDR3s include the opening cysteine and the closing phenylalanine or tryptophan. Each record gives: V gene, D gene, J gene, clone size, CDR3 DNA, CDR3 protein. D genes are given only for firm matches. Only some rows state a clone size, as once, few, many or a class for expanded clones.

TRBV4-1,.,TRBJ2-7,.,TGCGCCAGCAGCCAAGCAGGAGGGACTTACAACGAGCAGTACTTC,CASSQAGGTYNEQYF
TRBV19,.,TRBJ2-6,.,TGTGCCAGTAGTATCCCAGGGCCGGCCGGGGCCAACGTCCTGACTTTC,CASSIPGPAGANVLTF
TRBV6-2/TRBV6-3,.,TRBJ2-2,.,TGTGCCAGCAGTTACTCAACTAGAGGGTACCCCGGGGAGCTGTTTTTT,CASSYSTRGYPGELFF
TRBV9,TRBD1,TRBJ2-1,.,TGTGCCAGCAGCCGACAGGGTAGCTCCTACAATGAGCAGTTCTTC,CASSRQGSSYNEQFF
TRBV18,.,TRBJ1-3,.,TGTGCCAGCTCTCAGGGCGACCGATACACCATATATTTT,CASSQGDRYTIYF
TRBV7-9,.,TRBJ2-6,.,TGTGCCAGCAGCTTAGTGGGAGTGGGGGCCAACGTCCTGACTTTC,CASSLVGVGANVLTF
TRBV7-6,TRBD1,TRBJ1-2,.,TGTGCCAGCAGCGCCACCGGGACAGGGGTTGGAGCTAACTATGGCTACACCTTC,CASSATGTGVGANYGYTF
TRBV18,TRBD1,TRBJ1-1,.,TGTGCCAGCTCACCGACGACAGGGTACGCTGAAGCTTTCTTT,CASSPTTGYAEAFF
TRBV6-5,TRBD1,TRBJ2-7,.,TGTGCCAGCAGGCGACAGGGAGACTACGAGCAGTACTTC,CASRRQGDYEQYF
TRBV11-3,.,TRBJ1-2,.,TGTGCCAGCAGCCTTCCGAGTAGGGAGAGGCAAGGCTACACCTTC,CASSLPSRERQGYTF
TRBV18,.,TRBJ2-3,.,TGTGCCAGCTCACCATTCCAGAGCACAGATACGCAGTATTTT,CASSPFQSTDTQYF
TRBV28,TRBD1,TRBJ1-2,once,TGTGCCAGCAGTCCGATTGGGACAGGATCGTATGGCTACACCTTC,CASSPIGTGSYGYTF
TRBV6-5,.,TRBJ1-2,.,TGTGCCAGCAGTTATAATGGCAGAGGGTCTTGGGGCTACACCTTC,CASSYNGRGSWGYTF
TRBV5-1,.,TRBJ2-1,once,TGCGCCAGCAGCTTTTCCTCTCGTCCTGAGCAGTTCTTC,CASSFSSRPEQFF
TRBV2,.,TRBJ2-2,.,TGTGCCAGCCAAAGGAAACTAACCGGGGAGCTGTTTTTT,CASQRKLTGELFF
TRBV18,.,TRBJ2-7,.,TGTGCCAGCTCACCATCGGCGGGGCCCTACGAGCAGTACTTC,CASSPSAGPYEQYF
TRBV29-1,TRBD1,TRBJ1-1,.,TGCAGCGTTGGACAGGACAGGGTTAACACTGAAGCTTTCTTT,CSVGQDRVNTEAFF
TRBV7-7,.,TRBJ2-5,.,TGTGCTAGCAGCGCGGGCCCTACCGGGACCCAGTACTTC,CASSAGPTGTQYF
TRBV5-1,TRBD2,TRBJ2-3,.,TGCGCCAGCAGCTGGGAGCGGGGGGTCCCAGATACGCAGTATTTT,CASSWERGVPDTQYF
TRBV6-2/TRBV6-3,TRBD2,TRBJ2-1,.,TGTGCCAGCAGCCCTAGCGGGGCAAGCTCCTACAATGAGCAGTTCTTC,CASSPSGASSYNEQFF
TRBV29-1,.,TRBJ1-1,once,TGCAGCGTGGCGGGAACTCTCCGGGACACTGAAGCTTTCTTT,CSVAGTLRDTEAFF
TRBV6-1,.,TRBJ1-1,.,TGTGCCAGCAGTGAAGCGGGAGGAGTTACTGAAGCTTTCTTT,CASSEAGGVTEAFF
TRBV18,.,TRBJ1-5,once,TGTGCCAGCTCAGGGGTCGGGGATCAGCCCCAGCATTTT,CASSGVGDQPQHF
TRBV12-3/TRBV12-4,.,TRBJ1-5,.,TGTGCCAGCAGTTTGGGGCAGAATCAGCCCCAGCATTTT,CASSLGQNQPQHF
TRBV27,TRBD2,TRBJ2-5,.,TGTGCCAGCAGTTATACTAGCGGGGGGGAGTACCAAGAGACCCAGTACTTC,CASSYTSGGEYQETQYF
TRBV2,TRBD1,TRBJ2-3,.,TGTGCCAGCAGTTTAGGACAGGGAAGTACGCAGTATTTT,CASSLGQGSTQYF
TRBV25-1,.,TRBJ2-5,.,TGTGCCAGCAGTGAATTTTTTGGGAGGTACGAGACCCAGTACTTC,CASSEFFGRYETQYF
TRBV7-2,TRBD2,TRBJ2-1,.,TGTGCCGTCGGACTAGCCATAAGAAATGAGCAGTTCTTC,CAVGLAIRNEQFF
TRBV6-5,.,TRBJ1-2,.,TGTGCCAGCAGTTACTCGAAGGGACACACGGGGGGCTACACCTTC,CASSYSKGHTGGYTF
TRBV4-2,.,TRBJ2-7,.,TGTGCCAGCAGCCAAGATCCCCAACTAGCCGTGCCCTACGAGCAGTACTTC,CASSQDPQLAVPYEQYF
TRBV6-1,TRBD1,TRBJ1-1,.,TGTGCCAGCAGTGGACGAAGCCGGACAGGGATAAACACTGAAGCTTTCTTT,CASSGRSRTGINTEAFF
TRBV11-2,.,TRBJ2-5,.,TGTGCCAGCAGCTTAGTCCCTAGCGCGGACACAGGGACCCAGTACTTC,CASSLVPSADTGTQYF
TRBV14,.,TRBJ1-2,.,TGTGCCAGCAGCCAAGACAGGCGTCGAGGCTACACCTTC,CASSQDRRRGYTF
TRBV4-1,.,TRBJ2-1,.,TGCGCCAGCAGCCTTGTACAGGGCTTCAACAATGAGCAGTTCTTC,CASSLVQGFNNEQFF
TRBV7-2,.,TRBJ1-2,.,TGTGCCAGCAGCTTAGCCACTTTACAGACATATGGCTACACCTTC,CASSLATLQTYGYTF
TRBV6-5,TRBD1,TRBJ1-2,.,TGTGCCAGCAGAGCAGGGGGCGCCTACTATGGCTACACCTTC,CASRAGGAYYGYTF
TRBV11-2,TRBD1,TRBJ1-4,.,TGTGCCAGCAGCTTAGGAGGGACAGGGTACTTAAAACTGTTTTTT,CASSLGGTGYLKLFF
TRBV24-1,.,TRBJ2-3,.,TGTGCCACCAGTGATTTTACAGAAAGCACAGATACGCAGTATTTT,CATSDFTESTDTQYF
TRBV2,TRBD1,TRBJ1-2,.,TGTGCCAGCAGCGTCGAGCAGGGGGCAGGTGTTGACTATGGCTACACCTTC,CASSVEQGAGVDYGYTF
TRBV2,TRBD2,TRBJ2-7,.,TGTGCCAGCAGTGTGGCTAGCGGGGTAAACGAGCAGTACTTC,CASSVASGVNEQYF
TRBV6-1,TRBD1,TRBJ1-5,.,TGTGCCAGCAGTTCCGGCCAGGGGGGCAATCAGCCCCAGCATTTT,CASSSGQGGNQPQHF
TRBV9,.,TRBJ2-1,.,TGTGCCAGCAGCGTTTCCGGTGAGCAGTTCTTC,CASSVSGEQFF
TRBV5-1,.,TRBJ2-7,.,TGCGCCAGCAGCTTTGAGTCAGGGAAGTACGAGCAGTACTTC,CASSFESGKYEQYF
TRBV6-5,TRBD2,TRBJ2-5,.,TGTGCCAGCAGAAAGACTAGCGGGGGTGTTAACCAGTACTTC,CASRKTSGGVNQYF
TRBV2,TRBD2,TRBJ2-5,.,TGTGCCAGCAGTACCCCGGGACTAGCGGGGCCGGGCGGCGAGACCCAGTACTTC,CASSTPGLAGPGGETQYF
TRBV5-1,.,TRBJ2-5,.,TGCGCCAGCAGCTTGCAAAGGGGGAGGGGCCAAGAGACCCAGTACTTC,CASSLQRGRGQETQYF
TRBV6-5,.,TRBJ1-1,once,TGTGCCAGCAGTCGGACAGCCATGAACACTGAAGCTTTCTTT,CASSRTAMNTEAFF
TRBV2,TRBD2,TRBJ2-2,.,TGTGCCAGCAGTGCCACCGGGACTAGATCTACCGGGGAGCTGTTTTTT,CASSATGTRSTGELFF
TRBV5-8,TRBD1,TRBJ2-2,.,TGTGCCAGCAGCCCATGGACAGGCCCCACCGGGGAGCTGTTTTTT,CASSPWTGPTGELFF
TRBV2,TRBD2,TRBJ2-1,.,TGTGCCAGCAGCCCGACTAGCGGGGGGTATAGCTCCTACAATGAGCAGTTCTTC,CASSPTSGGYSSYNEQFF